The 10 T cell receptor beta chains given below trace back to one sample, sequenced in a study of blood T cell repertoires in COVID-19. Sequencing used immunoSEQ multiplex PCR; TCRdb keeps in-frame clones, though not all of them. This sample yields under 300,000 clones, of which around nine tenths are seen a single time; less than 2% belongs to the top ten. Sequenced: PBMCs or T cells enriched from blood (not recorded which). The receptor set was obtained from a woman aged 40 to 50 who had recovered from COVID-19.

The rearrangement links TRBV11-2 to TRBJ2-1, with 11 positions matching TRBD2. Unmatched junction bases numbered 4, after V lost 7 bases and J lost 14 bases. The germline V gene encodes CDR1 SGHAT and CDR2 FQNNGV. This CDR3 spans 11 amino acids. The CDR3 here is CASIGSGGEFF. DNA for the CDR3: TGTGCCAGCATAGGTAGCGGGGGGGAGTTCTTC.

The rearrangement uses TRBV9 and TRBJ2-2; 7 nucleotides line up with TRBD2. Germline V CDR1 and CDR2: SGDLS, YYNGEE. Trimming at V came to 4 bases and at J to 5 bases, leaving 8 bases not matched to a gene. The CDR3 totals 15 residues. The CDR3 protein is CASSRRGGETGELFF. The CDR3 nucleotides read TGTGCCAGCAGCCGGAGGGGAGGGGAAACCGGGGAGCTGTTTTTT.

This chain joins TRBV18 and TRBJ2-5; D possibly corresponds to TRBD2 (5 bases). The V gene lost 0 bases and the J gene lost 5 bases, with 22 bases spanning the gap. Per the germline V gene, CDR1 is KGHSH and CDR2 is LQKENI. The length of the CDR3 is 18 residues. This CDR3 reads CASSPPVAHRGLAETQYF. DNA of the CDR3: TGTGCCAGCTCACCACCGGTCGCTCACCGGGGTCTCGCGGAGACCCAGTACTTC.

The genes are TRBV7-3 and TRBJ2-2; D unclear. V was trimmed by 3 bases and J by 5 bases, leaving 7 bases between them. In germline, CDR1 is SGHTA, CDR2 FQGTGA. This CDR3 is built from 13 residues. CDR3 DNA sequence: TGTGCCAGCAGCTTTAAGAGTACCGGGGAGCTGTTTTTT. Its protein product is CASSFKSTGELFF.

This chain uses TRBV3-1 (or the pseudogene TRBV3-2) with TRBJ1-6; a weak D match, TRBD1 (5 bases). The CDR3 is 13 residues long. Germline V gives CDR1 LGHDT, CDR2 YNNKEL (reference sequence). The V end lost 8 bases, the J end lost 8 bases, and 13 bases lay between the germline ends. The CDR3 nucleotides read TGTGCCAGCGCTGCAGGGTGGGATTCACCCCTCCACTTT. Protein sequence: CASAAGWDSPLHF.

The V gene is TRBV30, the J gene TRBJ1-4; tentatively, D is TRBD1 (6 bases). CDR3 length: 13 amino acids. Germline V gene lookup returns CDR1 GTSNPN and CDR2 SVGIG (reference sequence). Trimming removed 8 bases from V and 4 bases from J, with 14 bases in between. Here the CDR3 DNA reads TGTGCCCGCCAGGGGCCGGTTAATGAAAAACTGTTTTTT. Translating gives CARQGPVNEKLFF.

This chain joins TRBV5-4 and TRBJ2-3, with TRBD2 matching 13 bases. Germline V gene data show CDR1 as SGHNT and CDR2 as YYREEE (reference sequence). CDR3 length equals 17 residues. With 2 bases clipped from V and 2 bases from J, the junction kept 5 bases outside the gene matches. The CDR3 nucleotides read TGTGCCAGCAGCTTCGGGACTAGCGGGATGGACACAGATACGCAGTATTTT. Translating gives CASSFGTSGMDTDTQYF.

The V gene is TRBV2, the J gene TRBJ1-4; D perhaps matches TRBD1 (6 bases). The V gene lost 7 bases and the J gene lost 4 bases, with 16 bases spanning the gap. Per the germline V gene, CDR1 is SNHLY and CDR2 is FYNNEI. The CDR3 has 15 residues. CDR3 loop: CASTPLDSFNEKLFF. In DNA, the CDR3 is TGTGCCAGCACCCCCCTGGACAGTTTTAATGAAAAACTGTTTTTT.

The rearrangement joins TRBV5-5 to TRBJ1-6, with a tentative D call TRBD1 (6 bases). The CDR3 runs to 15 residues. CDR1 is SGHKS, CDR2 YYEKEE, per germline (reference sequence). Trimming removed 4 bases from V and 5 bases from J, with 13 bases in between. For the CDR3, the DNA is TGTGCCAGCAGCCAATGGACAGTAAATAATTCACCCCTCCACTTT. Residues: CASSQWTVNNSPLHF.

The count of this clone is one. J is TRBJ2-7 and V is TRBV6-2 or TRBV6-3; 9 bases agree with TRBD2. The better agreement between TRBJ2-1 and the DNA end casts doubt on the J call. CDR1 and CDR2 from the germline V gene are MNHEY and SVGEGT. The CDR3 loop spans 16 amino acids. CDR3 sequence reads: CASSLSGSGRGNEQFF. The CDR3 DNA reads as TGTGCCAGCAGTTTAAGTGGTAGCGGGAGAGGTAATGAGCAGTTCTTC.